The T cell receptor (beta chain) under discussion was sequenced for a study of blood T cell repertoires in COVID-19. Study-wide context: Specimens from acute and convalescent COVID-19 originated in the United States, Italy and Spain.

Profiling relied on immunoSEQ multiplex PCR, and the TCRdb table lists in-frame clones only, not all of them. The table has approximately 90,000 clones, roughly 90% seen once. Trimming took 5 bases from V and 4 from J; bases not matched to a gene: 8. This CDR3 is 15 amino acids long. The germline gives CDR1 LNHDA, CDR2 SQIVND (reference sequence). This receptor was taken from a man between 60 and 75 years old with acute or convalescent COVID-19. This chain joins TRBV19 and TRBJ2-3; TRBD1 matches at 8 bases. The specimen was peripheral blood. The CDR3 reads CASSARGQDSDTQYF. For the CDR3, the DNA is TGTGCCAGTAGTGCCCGGGGACAGGATTCAGATACGCAGTATTTT.